This TCR beta chain was profiled in a study of blood T cell repertoires in COVID-19. Participants were aged about 18 to 90 years, lived in around 25 US areas, and enrolled virtually. Symptom resolution, clearance, or two negative PCRs marked the recovered donors of Cohort 3. This CDR3 region has 17 residues. V shed 3 bases, J shed 7 bases, and the junction held 11 bases outside the gene matches. The germline V gene has CDR1 MNHEY and CDR2 SVGEGT. Profiling relied on immunoSEQ multiplex PCR, and the TCRdb table lists in-frame clones only, not all of them. The table records about 290,000 clones, about nine tenths of them present only once.

This TCR was sampled from a middle-aged woman who had recovered from COVID-19. The rearrangement uses TRBV6-2 or TRBV6-3 and TRBJ1-5; 11 bases match TRBD1. What was sequenced was PBMCs or T cells enriched from blood (not recorded which). Here the CDR3 reads CASSYRTGGAGRQPQHF. The CDR3 nucleotides read TGTGCCAGCAGTTATAGGACAGGGGGCGCAGGAAGGCAGCCCCAGCATTTT.